These T cell receptor beta chains were read from a single sample in a study of a mutant IDH1 vaccine in newly diagnosed glioma. Some clones are missing from TCRdb's copy, which holds only in-frame ones; the method was immunoSEQ multiplex PCR. The table lists tens of thousands of clones, approximately 91% of them singletons. Sequenced here: PBMCs, sampled from a glioma patient treated with radiotherapy, temozolomide or both. The origin of the receptors is a man aged 30-40 years with glioma. The CDR3 runs from the conserved cysteine through the conserved F or W. A D gene is named only where the DNA matches it firmly. Clone size is shown for a subset of rows, as once, few, many or a class of expanded clone.

length | D | J | V | size | DNA | CDR3
15 | - | TRBJ1-3 | TRBV19 | - | TGTGCCAGTACCTTGGGCTGGAGCTCTGGAAACACCATATATTTT | CASTLGWSSGNTIYF
11 | - | TRBJ1-1 | TRBV29-1 | - | TGCAGCGTCGCCAGACTGCTTGAAGCTTTCTTT | CSVARLLEAFF
15 | - | TRBJ1-1 | TRBV5-1 | - | TGCGCCAGCAGCGCAGGACACGGGACAAACACTGAAGCTTTCTTT | CASSAGHGTNTEAFF
15 | TRBD2 | TRBJ2-1 | TRBV10-3 | - | TGTGCCATCAGACCTACTAGCGGGACTGGCAATGAGCAGTTCTTC | CAIRPTSGTGNEQFF
14 | TRBD1 | TRBJ2-3 | TRBV30 | - | TGTGCCTTTTCCCTACAGGGGGTCGGAGATACGCAGTATTTT | CAFSLQGVGDTQYF
15 | - | TRBJ2-2 | TRBV7-9 | - | TGTGCCAGCAGCTCGACCGCTACGAACACCGGGGAGCTGTTTTTT | CASSSTATNTGELFF
16 | - | TRBJ2-1 | TRBV4-1 | - | TGCGCCAGCAGCCCCCGCCCCTACGGGGATCCCAATGAGCAGTTCTTC | CASSPRPYGDPNEQFF
14 | TRBD1 | TRBJ1-6 | TRBV2 | - | TGTGCCAGCAGCCGGGACAGATATAATTCACCCCTCCACTTT | CASSRDRYNSPLHF
15 | - | TRBJ2-7 | TRBV5-1 | - | TGCGCCAGCAGGGCCGGGACATTGGATTCCTACGAGCAGTACTTC | CASRAGTLDSYEQYF
14 | - | TRBJ2-2 | TRBV7-9 | - | TGTGCCAGCAGCTTAAAGGGCTCCCCGCGGGAGCTGTTTTTT | CASSLKGSPRELFF
16 | - | TRBJ1-1 | TRBV14 | - | TGTGCCAGCAGCCAAGGACGGTCGGGAATGAACACTGAAGCTTTCTTT | CASSQGRSGMNTEAFF
15 | TRBD1 | TRBJ1-5 | TRBV6-1 | - | TGTGCCAGCAGCCAGGGGGCCATAGGCAATCAGCCCCAGCATTTT | CASSQGAIGNQPQHF
14 | - | TRBJ2-7 | TRBV2 | - | TGTGCCAGCATGGAGGAGCCGGGTTCCTACGAGCAGTACTTC | CASMEEPGSYEQYF
14 | TRBD2 | TRBJ2-5 | TRBV5-1 | - | TGCGCCAGCGGGACTAGCGGGATAAAAGAGACCCAGTACTTC | CASGTSGIKETQYF
15 | - | TRBJ2-6 | TRBV5-1 | - | TGCGCCAGCAGCGTGGAGGGGCCTGGGGCCAACGTCCTGACTTTC | CASSVEGPGANVLTF
16 | - | TRBJ2-7 | TRBV5-8 | once | TGTGCCAGCAGCTTCCGCCCCCGGGGTGCGACTTGGGAGCAGTACTTC | CASSFRPRGATWEQYF
19 | - | TRBJ1-2 | TRBV5-1 | - | TGCGCCAGCAGCTTGGGGGCCCGAGTTTCGGGCAGGAGAAACTATGGCTACACCTTC | CASSLGARVSGRRNYGYTF
15 | TRBD1 | TRBJ1-5 | TRBV7-2 | once | TGTGCCAGCAGCTTAGAGGGGGCGGGCAATCAGCCCCAGCATTTT | CASSLEGAGNQPQHF
16 | TRBD2 | TRBJ2-1 | TRBV18 | - | TGTGCCAGCTCTGGACTAGCGGGAGGCCTGAAGAATGAGCAGTTCTTC | CASSGLAGGLKNEQFF
16 | TRBD1 | TRBJ2-1 | TRBV11-2 | - | TGTGCCAGCAGCTTGGAGGTGACAGGGCCCCACAATGAGCAGTTCTTC | CASSLEVTGPHNEQFF
15 | TRBD2 | TRBJ2-1 | TRBV19 | - | TGTGCCAGTACCCGGGGACTAGCGGGAGGATCAGAGCAGTTCTTC | CASTRGLAGGSEQFF
13 | - | TRBJ2-1 | TRBV2 | - | TGTGCCAGCAGTGTTGGAACGGGGGCTGAGCAGTTCTTC | CASSVGTGAEQFF
14 | TRBD2 | TRBJ2-7 | TRBV6-1 | - | TGTGGGACAATGGGGGGGATTAGCTCCTACGAGCAGTACTTC | CGTMGGISSYEQYF
15 | TRBD1 | TRBJ1-1 | TRBV5-1 | - | TGCGCCAGCAGCTTACCCAGGACAGGGTTCGCTGAAGCTTTCTTT | CASSLPRTGFAEAFF
13 | - | TRBJ2-2 | TRBV7-9 | - | TGTGCCAGCAGCCGTACAGGAACCGGGGAGCTGTTTTTT | CASSRTGTGELFF
17 | TRBD2 | TRBJ2-5 | TRBV15 | once | TGTGCCACCAGCAGAATGATACTTGGGACTAGCGGAGAGACCCAGTACTTC | CATSRMILGTSGETQYF